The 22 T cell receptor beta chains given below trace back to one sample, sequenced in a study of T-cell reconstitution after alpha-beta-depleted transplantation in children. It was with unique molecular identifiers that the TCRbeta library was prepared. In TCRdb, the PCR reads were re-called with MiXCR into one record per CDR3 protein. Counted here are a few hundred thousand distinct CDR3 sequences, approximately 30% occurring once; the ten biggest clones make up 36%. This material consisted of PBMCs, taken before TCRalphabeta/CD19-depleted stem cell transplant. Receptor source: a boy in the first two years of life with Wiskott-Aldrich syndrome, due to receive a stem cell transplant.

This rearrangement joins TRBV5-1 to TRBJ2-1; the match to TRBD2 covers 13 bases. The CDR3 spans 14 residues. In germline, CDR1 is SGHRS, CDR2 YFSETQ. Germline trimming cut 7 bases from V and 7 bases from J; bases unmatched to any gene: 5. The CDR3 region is CASAGLAGANEQFF. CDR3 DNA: TGCGCCAGCGCCGGACTAGCGGGAGCTAATGAGCAGTTCTTC. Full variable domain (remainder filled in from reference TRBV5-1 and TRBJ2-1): KAGVTQTPRYLIKTRGQQVTLSCSPISGHRSVSWYQQTPGQGLQFLFEYFSETQRNKGNFPGRFSGRQFSNSRSEMNVSTLELGDSALYLCASAGLAGANEQFFGPGTRLTVL.

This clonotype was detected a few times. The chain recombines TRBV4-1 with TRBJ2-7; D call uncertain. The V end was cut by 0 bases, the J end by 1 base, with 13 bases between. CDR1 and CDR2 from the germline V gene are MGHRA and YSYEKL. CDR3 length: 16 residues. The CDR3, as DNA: TGCGCCAGCAGCCAAGAAGTCAGCCTGACGTCCTACGAGCAGTACTTC. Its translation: CASSQEVSLTSYEQYF.

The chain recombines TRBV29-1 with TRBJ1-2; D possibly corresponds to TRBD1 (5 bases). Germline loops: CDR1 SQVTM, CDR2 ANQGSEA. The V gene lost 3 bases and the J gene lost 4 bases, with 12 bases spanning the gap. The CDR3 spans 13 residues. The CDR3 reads CSVDRQGGYGYTF. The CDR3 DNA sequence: TGCAGCGTTGACCGGCAGGGAGGCTATGGCTACACCTTC. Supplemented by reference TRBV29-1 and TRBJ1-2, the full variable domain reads SAVISQKPSRDICQRGTSLTIQCQVDSQVTMMFWYRQQPGQSLTLIATANQGSEATYESGFVIDKFPISRPNLTFSTLTVSNMSPEDSSIYLCSVDRQGGYGYTFGSGTRLTVV.

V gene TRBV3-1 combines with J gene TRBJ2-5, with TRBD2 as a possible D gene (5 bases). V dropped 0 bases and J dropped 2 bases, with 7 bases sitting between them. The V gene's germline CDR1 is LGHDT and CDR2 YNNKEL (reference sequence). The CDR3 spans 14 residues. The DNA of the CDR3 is TGTGCCAGCAGCCAAGAAGGAGGACAAGAGACCCAGTACTTC. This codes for CASSQEGGQETQYF.

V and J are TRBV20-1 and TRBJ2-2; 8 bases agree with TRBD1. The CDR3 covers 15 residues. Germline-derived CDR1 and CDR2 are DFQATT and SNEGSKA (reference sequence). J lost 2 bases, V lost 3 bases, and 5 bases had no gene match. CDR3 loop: CSARAGTGNTGELFF. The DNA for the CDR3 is TGCAGTGCTAGGGCCGGGACAGGAAACACCGGGGAGCTGTTTTTT.

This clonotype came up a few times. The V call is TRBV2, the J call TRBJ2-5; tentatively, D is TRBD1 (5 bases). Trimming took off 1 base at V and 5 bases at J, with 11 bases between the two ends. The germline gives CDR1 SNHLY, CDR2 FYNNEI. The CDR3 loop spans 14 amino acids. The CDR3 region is CASSEGRASETQYF. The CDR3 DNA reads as TGTGCCAGCAGTGAAGGCAGGGCTTCTGAGACCCAGTACTTC.

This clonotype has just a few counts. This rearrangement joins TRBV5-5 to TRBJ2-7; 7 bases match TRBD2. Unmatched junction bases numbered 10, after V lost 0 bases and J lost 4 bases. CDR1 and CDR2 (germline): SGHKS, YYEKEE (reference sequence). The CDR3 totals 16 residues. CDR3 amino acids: CASSLEDGGRRYEQYF. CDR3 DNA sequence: TGTGCCAGCAGCTTGGAAGACGGGGGGAGGAGGTACGAGCAGTACTTC.

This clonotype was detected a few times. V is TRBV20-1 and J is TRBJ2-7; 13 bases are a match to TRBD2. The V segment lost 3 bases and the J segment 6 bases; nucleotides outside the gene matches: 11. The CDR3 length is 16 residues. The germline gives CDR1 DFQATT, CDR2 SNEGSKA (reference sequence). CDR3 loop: CSASPITSGRASEQYF. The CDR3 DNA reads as TGCAGTGCTAGCCCTATTACTAGCGGGAGGGCCTCCGAGCAGTACTTC.

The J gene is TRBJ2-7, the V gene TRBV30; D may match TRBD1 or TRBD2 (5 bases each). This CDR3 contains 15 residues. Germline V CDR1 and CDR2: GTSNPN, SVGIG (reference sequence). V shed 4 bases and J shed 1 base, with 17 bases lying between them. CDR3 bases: TGTGCCTGGAATATCGGGGCAGGGTTATCCTACGAGCAGTACTTC. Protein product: CAWNIGAGLSYEQYF.

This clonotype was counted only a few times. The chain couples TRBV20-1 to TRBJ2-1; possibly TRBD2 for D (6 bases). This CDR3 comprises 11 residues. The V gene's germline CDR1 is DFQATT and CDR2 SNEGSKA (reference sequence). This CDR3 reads CRGDFYNEQFF. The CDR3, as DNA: TGCAGGGGGGACTTCTACAATGAGCAGTTCTTC.

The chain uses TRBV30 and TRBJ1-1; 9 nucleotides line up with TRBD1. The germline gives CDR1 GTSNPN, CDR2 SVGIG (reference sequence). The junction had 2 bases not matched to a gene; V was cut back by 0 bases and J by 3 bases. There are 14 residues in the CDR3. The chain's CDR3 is CAWSVTGGYTEAFF. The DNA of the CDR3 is TGTGCCTGGAGTGTTACAGGGGGCTACACTGAAGCTTTCTTT.

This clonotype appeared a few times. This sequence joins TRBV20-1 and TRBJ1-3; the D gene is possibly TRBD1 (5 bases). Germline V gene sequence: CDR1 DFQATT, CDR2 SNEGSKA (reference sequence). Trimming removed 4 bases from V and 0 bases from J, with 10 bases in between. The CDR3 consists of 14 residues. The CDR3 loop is CSATDIYSGNTIYF. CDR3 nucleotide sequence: TGCAGTGCTACGGACATCTACTCTGGAAACACCATATATTTT.

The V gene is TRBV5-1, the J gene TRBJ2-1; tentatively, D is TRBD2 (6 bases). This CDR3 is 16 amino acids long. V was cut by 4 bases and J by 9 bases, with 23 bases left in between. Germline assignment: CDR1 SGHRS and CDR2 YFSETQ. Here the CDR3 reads CASSPGSGILGGEQFF. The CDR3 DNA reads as TGCGCCAGCAGCCCCGGGTCTGGTATCTTGGGGGGTGAGCAGTTCTTC.

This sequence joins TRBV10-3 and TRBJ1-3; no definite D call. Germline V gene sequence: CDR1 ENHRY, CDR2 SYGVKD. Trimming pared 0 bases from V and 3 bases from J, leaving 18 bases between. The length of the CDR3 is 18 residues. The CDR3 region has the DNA TGTGCCATCAGTGAGTCTGCCCCTTCCCTTCGGAGTGGAAACACCATATATTTT. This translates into CAISESAPSLRSGNTIYF.

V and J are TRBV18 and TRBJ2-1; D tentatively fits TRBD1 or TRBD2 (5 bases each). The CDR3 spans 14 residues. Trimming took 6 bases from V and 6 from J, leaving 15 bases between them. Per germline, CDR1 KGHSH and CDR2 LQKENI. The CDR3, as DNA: TGTGCCAGCTCGCGCAGACCGGGACCCAATGAGCAGTTCTTC. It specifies CASSRRPGPNEQFF. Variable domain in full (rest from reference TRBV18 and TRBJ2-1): NAGVMQNPRHLVRRRGQEARLRCSPMKGHSHVYWYRQLPEEGLKFMVYLQKENIIDESGMPKERFSAEFPKEGPSILRIQQVVRGDSAAYFCASSRRPGPNEQFFGPGTRLTVL.

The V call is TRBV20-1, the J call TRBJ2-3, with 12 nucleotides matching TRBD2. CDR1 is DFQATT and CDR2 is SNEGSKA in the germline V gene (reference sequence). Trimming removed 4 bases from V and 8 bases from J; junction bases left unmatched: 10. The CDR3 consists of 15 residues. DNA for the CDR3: TGCAGTGCTACAATGACTAGCGGGAGATTCGGTACGCAGTATTTT. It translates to CSATMTSGRFGTQYF.

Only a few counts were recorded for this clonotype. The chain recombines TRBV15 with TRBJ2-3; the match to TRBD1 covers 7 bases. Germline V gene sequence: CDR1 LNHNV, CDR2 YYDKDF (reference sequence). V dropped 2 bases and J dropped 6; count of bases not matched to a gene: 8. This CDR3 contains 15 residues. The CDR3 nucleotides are TGTGCCACCAGCAGAACAGGGGTACTTAGGGATACGCAGTATTTT. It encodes CATSRTGVLRDTQYF.

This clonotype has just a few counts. CDR3 nucleotide sequence: TGTGCCAGCAGTATACTACAAGCGGGAGGGCCTCACAATGAGCAGTTCTTC. This translates into CASSILQAGGPHNEQFF. The gene calls are TRBV27 and TRBJ2-1, with 10 bases identical to TRBD2. V lost 5 bases, J lost 5 bases, and 12 bases stayed unmatched. Germline lookup yields CDR1 MNHEY and CDR2 SMNVEV (reference sequence). The CDR3 is 17 residues long.

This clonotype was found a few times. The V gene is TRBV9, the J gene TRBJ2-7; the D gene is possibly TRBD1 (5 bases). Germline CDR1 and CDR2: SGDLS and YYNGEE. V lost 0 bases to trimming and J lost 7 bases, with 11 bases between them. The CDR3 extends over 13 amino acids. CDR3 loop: CASSVDRGTEQYF. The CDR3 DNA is TGTGCCAGCAGCGTAGATAGGGGTACGGAGCAGTACTTC.

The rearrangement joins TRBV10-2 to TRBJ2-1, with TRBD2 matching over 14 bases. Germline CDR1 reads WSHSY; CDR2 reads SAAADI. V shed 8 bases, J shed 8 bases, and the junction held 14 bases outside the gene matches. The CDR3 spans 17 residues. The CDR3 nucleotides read TGCGCCAGCTCTCGGACTAGCGGGAGGTCCATGGATGATGAGCAGTTCTTC. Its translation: CASSRTSGRSMDDEQFF.

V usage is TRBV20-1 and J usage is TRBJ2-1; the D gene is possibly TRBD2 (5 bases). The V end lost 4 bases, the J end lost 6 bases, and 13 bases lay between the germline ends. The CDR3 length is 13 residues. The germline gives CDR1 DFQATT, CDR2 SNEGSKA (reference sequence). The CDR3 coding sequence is TGCAGTGCTATTAGCGCGAGAGGCAATGAGCAGTTCTTC. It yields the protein CSAISARGNEQFF.

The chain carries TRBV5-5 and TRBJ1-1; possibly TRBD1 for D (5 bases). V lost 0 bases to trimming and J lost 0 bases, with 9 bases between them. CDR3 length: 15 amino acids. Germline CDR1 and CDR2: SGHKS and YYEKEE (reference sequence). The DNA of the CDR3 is TGTGCCAGCAGCTTGGTGGCCAGGGTGAACACTGAAGCTTTCTTT. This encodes CASSLVARVNTEAFF.